These T cell receptor beta chains were read from a single sample in a study of metastatic and nonmetastatic thyroid tumors. TCRdb re-called the PCR reads through MiXCR. Among approximately 21,000 clones, about a quarter were seen once, and the ten largest hold about 20%. Sequenced input: blood. These receptors were obtained from a female donor with papillary thyroid cancer or a benign thyroid nodule (not recorded which). Some clones in this sample may be carry-over from other donors' samples. CDR3s include the opening cysteine and the closing phenylalanine or tryptophan. The D gene is left open where the match is weak. A clone size is listed for some rows: how often the clone was seen (once, few, many), or a class if it is expanded.

clone_size	d_call	v_call	j_call	cdr3_aa	cdr3_nt
few	-	TRBV20-1	TRBJ2-1	CSARELSSYNEQFF	TGCAGTGCTAGAGAACTAAGCTCCTACAATGAGCAGTTCTTC
many	-	TRBV28	TRBJ1-2	CASSLPGTEGVNYGYTF	TGTGCCAGCAGTTTGCCGGGGACGGAGGGAGTTAACTATGGCTACACCTTC
many	-	TRBV28	TRBJ2-2	CASSASFGVGELFF	TGTGCCAGCAGTGCATCCTTCGGGGTCGGGGAGCTGTTTTTT
many	TRBD2	TRBV6-2/TRBV6-3	TRBJ2-2	CASKPGLAVTGELFF	TGTGCCAGCAAACCGGGACTAGCGGTCACCGGGGAGCTGTTTTTT
many	-	TRBV6-2/TRBV6-3	TRBJ1-3	CASSYSMRNTIYF	TGTGCCAGCAGTTACTCGATGCGGAACACCATATATTTT
-	TRBD1	TRBV11-2	TRBJ1-6	CASSLETGGTNNSPLHF	TGTGCCAGCAGCTTAGAAACAGGGGGGACTAATAATTCACCCCTCCACTTT
-	-	TRBV6-5	TRBJ1-6	CASSYYPPPGLTLHF	TGTGCCAGCAGTTACTATCCGCCCCCAGGGCTCACCCTCCACTTT
medium-sized	-	TRBV20-1	TRBJ2-6	CSARIANVLTF	TGCAGTGCTAGAATAGCCAACGTCCTGACTTTC
medium-sized	-	TRBV11-2	TRBJ2-7	CASSKETGQPTPEQYF	TGTGCCAGCAGTAAAGAAACCGGACAGCCCACCCCCGAGCAGTACTTC
-	TRBD1	TRBV7-2	TRBJ2-1	CASSLAGTGGQGEQFF	TGTGCCAGCAGCTTAGCCGGGACAGGGGGCCAGGGGGAGCAGTTCTTC
many	-	TRBV6-1	TRBJ2-5	CASRRGGETQYF	TGTGCCAGCAGGAGGGGAGGAGAGACCCAGTACTTC
many	-	TRBV7-6	TRBJ1-1	CASSYMNTEAFF	TGTGCCAGCAGCTACATGAACACTGAAGCTTTCTTT
many	-	TRBV6-6	TRBJ2-4	CASSYERAKNIQYF	TGTGCCAGCAGTTACGAAAGAGCCAAAAACATTCAGTACTTC
-	-	TRBV7-6	TRBJ2-7	CASSLARQGYEQYF	TGTGCCAGCAGCTTAGCGCGTCAGGGTTACGAGCAGTACTTC
-	-	TRBV30	TRBJ2-6	CAWSVPGGSTAGANVLSF	TGTGCCTGGAGTGTACCGGGTGGGTCTACTGCTGGGGCCAACGTCCTGAGTTTC
many	-	TRBV28	TRBJ1-2	CASSSGQYTDYGYTF	TGTGCCAGCAGTTCCGGACAGTACACGGACTATGGCTACACCTTC
many	-	TRBV5-8	TRBJ2-3	CASSLIWGATDKQYF	TGTGCCAGCAGCTTGATTTGGGGCGCCACAGATAAGCAGTATTTT
-	TRBD1	TRBV11-3	TRBJ1-1	CASSPRDSTEAFF	TGTGCCAGCAGCCCCCGGGACAGCACTGAAGCTTTCTTT
medium-sized	-	TRBV19	TRBJ1-3	CASSTHRARGSGNTIYF	TGTGCCAGTAGTACCCATCGCGCTAGGGGAAGTGGAAACACCATATATTTT
few	-	TRBV19	TRBJ2-3	CASSLDTRSTDTQYF	TGTGCCAGTAGCCTTGACACACGAAGCACAGATACGCAGTATTTT
few	-	TRBV30	TRBJ1-2	CAWSVQESYGYTF	TGTGCCTGGAGTGTACAAGAAAGCTATGGCTACACCTTC
once	TRBD1	TRBV29-1	TRBJ2-2	CSVRGTGTSPGELFF	TGCAGCGTCCGCGGGACAGGGACTTCGCCCGGGGAGCTGTTTTTT
-	TRBD1	TRBV11-2	TRBJ2-7	CASSYQQGGTYEQYF	TGTGCCAGCAGCTACCAACAGGGGGGAACCTACGAGCAGTACTTC
-	-	TRBV24-1	TRBJ2-1	CATSEGVVQCF	TGTGCCACCAGTGAGGGTGTGGTGCAGTGCTTC
-	TRBD1	TRBV20-1	TRBJ2-1	CSARVRDRGQVGNEQFF	TGCAGTGCTAGAGTTCGGGACAGGGGACAAGTTGGCAATGAGCAGTTCTTC
medium-sized	TRBD2	TRBV20-1	TRBJ2-7	CSARKGLAPVHEQYF	TGCAGTGCTAGAAAGGGACTAGCGCCCGTCCACGAGCAGTACTTC
many	TRBD2	TRBV6-1	TRBJ2-7	CASKEAGSSYEQYF	TGTGCCAGCAAAGAAGCGGGATCTTCCTACGAGCAGTACTTC
few	-	TRBV18	TRBJ2-3	CASSPGRGTDTQYF	TGTGCCAGCTCACCAGGACGGGGCACAGATACGCAGTATTTT
medium-sized	TRBD2	TRBV6-1	TRBJ2-2	CASSGGGGEVTGELFF	TGTGCCAGCAGTGGGGGGGGAGGGGAGGTCACCGGGGAGCTGTTTTTT
many	TRBD2	TRBV9	TRBJ2-4	CASSHKGWRGEKNIQYF	TGTGCCAGCAGCCATAAGGGTTGGCGGGGGGAAAAAAACATTCAGTACTTC
many	-	TRBV19	TRBJ2-1	CASSIANEQFF	TGTGCCAGTAGTATAGCCAATGAGCAGTTCTTC
-	-	TRBV5-1	TRBJ2-3	CASRRRPSTETDTQYF	TGCGCCAGCAGGCGACGGCCATCGACGGAGACAGATACGCAGTATTTT
-	-	TRBV20-1	TRBJ1-1	CSAGRGPHTEAFF	TGCAGTGCTGGCCGGGGGCCGCACACTGAAGCTTTCTTT
many	-	TRBV6-1	TRBJ1-6	CASSTNNNNSPLHF	TGTGCCAGCAGTACTAACAACAATAATTCACCCCTCCACTTT
many	TRBD1	TRBV5-5	TRBJ1-1	CASSPVQGASTEAFF	TGTGCCAGCAGCCCAGTACAGGGGGCTAGCACTGAAGCTTTCTTT
many	-	TRBV20-1	TRBJ2-1	CSARDRGDEQFF	TGCAGTGCTAGAGACCGAGGCGATGAGCAGTTCTTC
many	TRBD2	TRBV7-2	TRBJ2-2	CASSITSGGAGELFF	TGTGCCAGCAGCATAACTAGCGGGGGGGCCGGGGAGCTGTTTTTT
many	-	TRBV18	TRBJ2-3	CASSRGVGGTDTQYF	TGTGCCAGCTCGAGGGGCGTCGGTGGCACAGATACGCAGTATTTT
-	-	TRBV6-1	TRBJ2-2	CASSASRTASTGELFF	TGCGCCAGCAGTGCCTCACGGACAGCTAGTACCGGGGAGCTGTTTTTT
few	-	TRBV28	TRBJ1-1	CASSLGPKAFF	TGTGCCAGCAGTTTGGGTCCGAAAGCTTTCTTT
-	TRBD2	TRBV6-1	TRBJ2-1	CASSEISGNYNEQFF	TGTGCCAGCAGTGAAATTAGCGGGAATTACAATGAGCAGTTCTTC
many	TRBD2	TRBV9	TRBJ2-1	CASSPTPGLAGGFEQFF	TGTGCCAGCAGCCCAACGCCCGGGCTAGCGGGGGGGTTTGAGCAGTTCTTC
-	-	TRBV4-2	TRBJ2-1	CASSQGGDYGYNEQFF	TGTGCCAGCAGCCAAGGGGGCGACTATGGCTACAATGAGCAGTTCTTC
medium-sized	-	TRBV11-2	TRBJ2-7	CASSFVPNSYEQYF	TGTGCCAGCAGCTTTGTGCCGAACTCCTACGAGCAGTACTTC
medium-sized	-	TRBV11-1	TRBJ1-3	CASSYLQDTIYF	TGTGCCAGCAGCTACCTCCAGGACACCATATATTTT
medium-sized	TRBD1	TRBV19	TRBJ2-7	CASSTAAYRGYEQYF	TGTGCCAGTAGTACGGCGGCGTACAGGGGATACGAGCAGTACTTC
-	-	TRBV19	TRBJ1-5	CASRRFYSNQPQHF	TGTGCCAGTCGGCGGTTTTATAGCAATCAGCCCCAGCATTTT
many	-	TRBV30	TRBJ1-5	CAFDGGGNQPQHF	TGTGCCTTCGATGGGGGAGGCAATCAGCCCCAGCATTTT
many	TRBD2	TRBV28	TRBJ2-1	CASNGLAGGNLYNEQFF	TGTGCCAGCAACGGACTAGCGGGAGGAAACCTCTACAATGAGCAGTTCTTC
-	-	TRBV27	TRBJ1-5	CASSSGNQPQHF	TGTGCCAGCAGTTCGGGCAATCAGCCCCAGCATTTT
-	-	TRBV20-1	TRBJ2-1	CSARDVPAGEQFF	TGCAGTGCTAGAGATGTACCGGCAGGAGAGCAGTTCTTC
-	-	TRBV24-1	TRBJ1-5	CVTSEGTWGPYQAQHF	TGTGTCACCAGTGAGGGGACATGGGGACCATATCAGGCCCAGCATTTT